Following are 20 T cell receptor beta chains from one sample sequenced in a study of blood T cells in healthy people across ages. A second PCR of about 7 to 12 cycles used a sample-barcoded 5' primer and a J-beta primer mix. In TCRdb, the 5' RACE reads were re-called with MiXCR into one record per CDR3 protein. The sample lists around 1,500,000 distinct CDR3 sequences; about 40% were seen once. Sequencing was done on a sample of blood. These receptors were collected from a woman between 18 and 30 years old in good health.

The V call is TRBV20-1, the J call TRBJ2-1; D is perhaps TRBD1 (6 bases). This CDR3 comprises 16 residues. V was pared by 2 bases and J by 1 base, with 15 bases between. Germline V gene lookup returns CDR1 DFQATT and CDR2 SNEGSKA (reference sequence). CDR3 DNA: TGCAGTGCTAGACCCCCGGGACATAAGTCCTACAATGAGCAGTTCTTC. Its translation: CSARPPGHKSYNEQFF.

This clonotype occurred many times. The rearrangement links TRBV4-1 to TRBJ2-7; no firm D call. The CDR3 is 15 residues long. Germline lookup yields CDR1 MGHRA and CDR2 YSYEKL. Trimming left V 0 bases short and J 4 bases short, with 13 bases between. In DNA form, the CDR3 reads TGCGCCAGCAGCCAAGAAAAGAACGGTGGGTACGAGCAGTACTTC. This codes for CASSQEKNGGYEQYF.

The sample holds a few counts of this clonotype. CDR3 DNA sequence: TGTGCCAGCAGCCAATCACAGGGAAATGAGCAGTTCTTC. As protein: CASSQSQGNEQFF. The chain joins TRBV3-1 to TRBJ2-1; TRBD1 might be the D (6 bases). Deletions cut 2 bases from V and 7 bases from J, with 9 bases between. CDR3 length: 13 amino acids. Looked up from germline, CDR1 is LGHDT and CDR2 is YNNKEL (reference sequence).

The chain is built from TRBV6-2 or TRBV6-3 and TRBJ2-7, with 16 nucleotides matching TRBD2. This CDR3 spans 16 amino acids. Unmatched junction bases numbered 9, after V lost 6 bases and J lost 7 bases. Germline-derived CDR1 and CDR2 are MNHEY and SVGEGT. CDR3 loop: CASRGLAGGTYNEQYF. CDR3 nucleotide sequence: TGTGCCAGCAGGGGACTAGCGGGAGGGACCTACAATGAGCAGTACTTC.

This clonotype was counted between two and nine times. The J gene is TRBJ1-2, the V gene TRBV4-2; D call uncertain. Trimming cost V 1 base and J 6 bases, with 9 bases left between them. CDR1 and CDR2 (germline): LGHNA, YNFKEQ. This CDR3 comprises 13 residues. As DNA, the CDR3 is TGTGCCAGCAGCCAAGGGATTTTCGATGGCTACACCTTC. Translated: CASSQGIFDGYTF.

This clonotype was recorded a few times. V gene TRBV30 combines with J gene TRBJ2-7, with 11 bases identical to TRBD2. The CDR3 has 16 amino acids. Germline V CDR1 and CDR2: GTSNPN, SVGIG (reference sequence). V lost 0 bases, J lost 3 bases, and 7 bases stayed unmatched. CDR3 sequence (DNA): TGTGCCTGGAGTGTACTTCGACTAGCGGGATTCTACGAGCAGTACTTC. It is translated as CAWSVLRLAGFYEQYF.

The rearrangement joins TRBV7-2 to TRBJ2-5, with D possibly matching TRBD2 (6 bases). The CDR3 length is 15 residues. With 5 bases removed from V and 5 bases from J, the gap between germline ends came to 18 bases. From germline, CDR1 is SGHTA and CDR2 FQGNSA. CDR3 sequence: CASSHYPTSGETQYF. The CDR3 coding sequence is TGTGCCAGCAGCCACTACCCCACAAGCGGGGAGACCCAGTACTTC.

In its sample, this clonotype was seen a few times. The J gene is TRBJ1-5, the V gene TRBV4-1; possibly TRBD1 for D (5 bases). Germline V gene sequence: CDR1 MGHRA, CDR2 YSYEKL. This CDR3 spans 16 amino acids. With 0 bases removed from V and 2 bases from J, the gap between germline ends came to 11 bases. The CDR3 DNA follows: TGCGCCAGCAGCCAAGAACCCCCCAGGGGCAATCAGCCCCAGCATTTT. This sequence encodes CASSQEPPRGNQPQHF.

This chain uses TRBV7-9 with TRBJ1-4; a possible D gene is TRBD1 (5 bases). Germline V gives CDR1 SEHNR, CDR2 FQNEAQ (reference sequence). With 2 bases removed from V and 2 bases from J, the gap between germline ends came to 12 bases. The CDR3 spans 16 residues. DNA for the CDR3: TGTGCCAGCAGCTTAAGGCAGGGTGGTACTAATGAAAAACTGTTTTTT. This gives the protein CASSLRQGGTNEKLFF.

This chain connects TRBV7-2 to TRBJ2-7; tentative D call: TRBD1 (6 bases). This CDR3 contains 19 residues. The V and J ends lost 1 base and 0 bases respectively, with 22 bases between them. Germline lookup yields CDR1 SGHTA and CDR2 FQGNSA. CDR3 loop: CASSLVHGRGKSYSYEQYF. In DNA, the CDR3 is TGTGCCAGCAGCTTAGTTCATGGCAGGGGAAAATCATACTCCTACGAGCAGTACTTC.

J is TRBJ2-3 and V is TRBV6-5; 10 nucleotides agree with TRBD2. V dropped 7 bases and J dropped 2; count of bases not matched to a gene: 21. The CDR3 contains 20 residues. The germline gives CDR1 MNHEY, CDR2 SVGAGI. The CDR3 DNA reads TGTGCCAGCAATTTATTTGGGCTAGCGGGGGCCCCAATCCCCACAGATACGCAGTATTTT. Amino acid sequence: CASNLFGLAGAPIPTDTQYF.

J is TRBJ2-2 and V is TRBV6-5; 9 nucleotides align to TRBD2. Trimming took 5 bases from V and 5 from J; bases not matched to a gene: 9. The CDR3 contains 16 residues. Germline V CDR1 and CDR2: MNHEY, SVGAGI. The CDR3 here is CASSPLLAGGTGELFF. CDR3 in DNA: TGTGCCAGCAGTCCCCTACTAGCGGGTGGAACCGGGGAGCTGTTTTTT.

This clonotype has a handful of counts. The chain joins TRBV5-1 to TRBJ2-2; no firm D call. V dropped 0 bases and J dropped 4 bases, with 13 bases sitting between them. The length of the CDR3 is 16 residues. The germline gives CDR1 SGHRS, CDR2 YFSETQ. DNA of the CDR3: TGCGCCAGCAGCTTGGAACAGTATGGGCCCACCGGGGAGCTGTTTTTT. Encoded protein: CASSLEQYGPTGELFF.

A word on this clonotype: The germline gene is not matched at one end of the junction; a read error may be the cause. The rearrangement links TRBV12-3 or TRBV12-4 to TRBJ1-1, with D perhaps TRBD1 (5 bases). CDR3 length equals 13 residues. CDR3: CTSSPRDRSEAFF. The CDR3 region has the DNA TGTACCAGCAGCCCAAGGGACCGATCGGAAGCTTTCTTT.

The rearrangement links TRBV27 to TRBJ2-1, with 13 bases aligning to TRBD2. The CDR3 is made up of 15 amino acids. Germline CDR1 and CDR2: MNHEY and SMNVEV (reference sequence). V gave up 4 bases and J gave up 9 bases; unmatched junction bases: 6. CDR3 sequence: CASSSGTSGNREQFF. The CDR3 DNA is TGTGCCAGCAGTTCAGGGACTAGCGGGAATCGTGAGCAGTTCTTC.

The sample holds a few counts of this clonotype. This chain uses TRBV12-3 or TRBV12-4 with TRBJ2-7, with D perhaps being TRBD1 or TRBD2 (5 bases each). Trimming cost V 8 bases and J 0 bases, with 17 bases left between them. The CDR3 length is 15 residues. CDR3 DNA sequence: TGTGCCAGCGGACCGAGGTCAGGGAGCTCCTACGAGCAGTACTTC. It encodes CASGPRSGSSYEQYF.

The V call is TRBV5-1, the J call TRBJ2-1; D tentatively fits TRBD1 or TRBD2 (5 bases each). V was pared by 4 bases and J by 6 bases, with 17 bases between. The CDR3 is 15 amino acids. Germline V gene data show CDR1 as SGHRS and CDR2 as YFSETQ. The CDR3 sequence: CASSPGTQTRNEQFF. The CDR3 DNA follows: TGCGCCAGCAGCCCCGGGACCCAAACCCGCAATGAGCAGTTCTTC. Based on the CDR3 plus reference TRBV5-1 and TRBJ2-1, the full variable domain is KAGVTQTPRYLIKTRGQQVTLSCSPISGHRSVSWYQQTPGQGLQFLFEYFSETQRNKGNFPGRFSGRQFSNSRSEMNVSTLELGDSALYLCASSPGTQTRNEQFFGPGTRLTVL.

The CDR3 DNA follows: TGTGCCAGCAGTTTACAGGGTTGGAACCAGCCCCAGCATTTT. Its translation: CASSLQGWNQPQHF. The chain recombines TRBV12-3 or TRBV12-4 with TRBJ1-5, with a weak D call TRBD1 (5 bases). Trimming pared 2 bases from V and 7 bases from J, leaving 12 bases between. This CDR3 contains 14 residues.

The chain combines TRBV28 with TRBJ2-5; 11 bases are a match to TRBD2. The CDR3 spans 17 residues. The germline CDR1 and CDR2 sequences are MDHEN and SYDVKM. V shed 5 bases and J 11 bases; nucleotides not matched to a gene: 19. The CDR3 region has the DNA TGTGCCAGCAGTCTACAAAATAGCGGGGGGGTGATGGATGAGCAGTACTTC. Amino acids: CASSLQNSGGVMDEQYF.

This clonotype was counted only a few times. The V and J genes are TRBV10-3 and TRBJ1-4; the D is unclear. Germline V gene data show CDR1 as ENHRY and CDR2 as SYGVKD. The CDR3 extends over 12 amino acids. The germline V and J ends were trimmed by 3 bases and 8 bases, with 7 bases remaining between them. CDR3 sequence reads: CAISDPHEKLFF. The CDR3 region has the DNA TGTGCCATCAGTGATCCTCACGAAAAACTGTTTTTT.